The 10 T cell receptor beta chains presented below share a single source sample, sequenced in a study of blood T cell repertoires in COVID-19. Using immunoSEQ multiplex PCR, the repertoire was profiled, and TCRdb retains in-frame clones only, with some absent. Altogether roughly 25,000 clones are present, 90% to 95% being singletons, with the ten largest covering 25% to 35%. Sequenced sample: peripheral blood. The receptors stem from a man in his 70s with active COVID-19.

The chain recombines TRBV28 with TRBJ2-7, with 10 bases fitting TRBD2. This CDR3 spans 15 amino acids. The V gene end was trimmed by 6 bases and the J gene end by 1 base; junction bases not matched to a gene: 6. Germline CDR1 and CDR2: MDHEN and SYDVKM. The CDR3: CASSLTSGTSYEQYF. The CDR3 coding sequence is TGTGCCAGCAGCCTTACTAGCGGGACTTCCTACGAGCAGTACTTC. Based on the CDR3 plus reference TRBV28 and TRBJ2-7, the full variable domain is DVKVTQSSRYLVKRTGEKVFLECVQDMDHENMFWYRQDPGLGLRLIYFSYDVKMKEKGDIPEGYSVSREKKERFSLILESASTNQTSMYLCASSLTSGTSYEQYFGPGTRLTVT.

V and J are TRBV6-6 and TRBJ2-1; 11 bases are shared with TRBD2. The germline gives CDR1 MNHNY, CDR2 SVGAGI (reference sequence). V lost 0 bases to trimming and J lost 6 bases; unmatched junction nucleotides: 4. The CDR3 covers 16 residues. The CDR3 region is CASSYSITSGSNEQFF. CDR3 sequence (DNA): TGTGCCAGCAGTTACTCGATAACTAGCGGGAGCAATGAGCAGTTCTTC.

The CDR3 is CASSPLGRGGINEQYF. The CDR3 bases are TGTGCCAGCTCACCGTTGGGGAGGGGGGGCATCAACGAGCAGTACTTC. The chain couples TRBV18 to TRBJ2-7; possibly TRBD2 for D (7 bases). The ends were cut back, 3 bases at V and 5 bases at J, with 20 bases in the middle. CDR1 and CDR2 from the germline V gene are KGHSH and LQKENI. The CDR3 spans 16 residues.

The chain combines TRBV9 with TRBJ1-4, with TRBD1 as a possible D gene (5 bases). Germline-derived CDR1 and CDR2 are SGDLS and YYNGEE. Trimming pared 1 base from V and 7 bases from J, leaving 17 bases between. The CDR3 covers 16 residues. Written as DNA, the CDR3 is TGTGCCAGCAGCGTATCAGGGCAGCCAAGGGTTGAAAAACTGTTTTTT. Translated: CASSVSGQPRVEKLFF.

This sequence joins TRBV4-2 and TRBJ1-2; no clear D. Germline loops: CDR1 LGHNA, CDR2 YNFKEQ. The CDR3 loop spans 12 amino acids. V was clipped by 1 base and J by 5 bases, with 5 bases between them. This chain's CDR3 is CASSQVGYGYTF. The DNA for the CDR3 is TGTGCCAGCAGCCAAGTCGGTTATGGCTACACCTTC.

This sequence joins TRBV5-1 and TRBJ2-7; TRBD2 might be the D (5 bases). This CDR3 has 13 amino acids. Germline CDR1 reads SGHRS; CDR2 reads YFSETQ. V dropped 4 bases and J dropped 2 bases, with 10 bases sitting between them. The CDR3 protein is CASSTGNPYEQYF. The CDR3 bases are TGCGCCAGCAGCACCGGGAACCCCTACGAGCAGTACTTC.

This rearrangement joins TRBV18 to TRBJ1-6; 8 positions match TRBD1. Germline CDR1 and CDR2: KGHSH and LQKENI. V was pared by 5 bases and J by 10 bases, with 7 bases of the junction left unmatched. The CDR3 totals 14 residues. The CDR3 DNA sequence: TGTGCCAGCTCATCGGACAGGGAAGGCTCACCCCTCCACTTT. Translation gives CASSSDREGSPLHF.

This chain joins TRBV2 and TRBJ2-2, with a weak D call TRBD1 (6 bases). Between the trimmed V and J ends, which lost 6 bases and 4 bases, there was a span of 15 bases. The CDR3 spans 15 residues. CDR1 is SNHLY and CDR2 is FYNNEI in the germline V gene. The CDR3 sequence: CASRGAGAATGELFF. In DNA form, the CDR3 reads TGTGCCAGCAGGGGGGCAGGGGCGGCCACCGGGGAGCTGTTTTTT.

This sequence joins TRBV4-3 and TRBJ1-6, with D hard to call. V was cut by 3 bases and J by 3 bases, with 12 bases left in between. The CDR3 spans 16 residues. Germline CDR1 and CDR2: LGHNA and YSLEER. The CDR3 DNA reads as TGCGCCAGCAGCCACTTCAGCGTAAACTATAATTCACCCCTCCACTTT. This encodes CASSHFSVNYNSPLHF.

This clone was detected once. The rearrangement uses TRBV28 and TRBJ1-6; the D is unclear. V lost 3 bases and J 8 bases, leaving 11 bases between the germline ends. CDR1 and CDR2 (germline): MDHEN, SYDVKM. This CDR3 is built from 14 residues. CDR3 sequence reads: CASSLLGSYSPLHF. The DNA for the CDR3 is TGTGCCAGCAGTTTGCTCGGGTCTTATTCACCCCTCCACTTT.